This note documents a single T cell receptor (beta chain) sequence. Its target antigen remains unknown. Per-base quality was not reported, and no clone a single base away is much larger than it. CD8 naive samples were CD45RO-negative cells positively selected for CCR7, giving a CD45RA+CCR7+ population that excluded TemRA cells. The donors were healthy, HIV-negative adults with no recently reported acute infections or vaccinations. All donors were Caucasian adults living in Nashville, Tennessee, USA. After blood collection by leukapheresis, PBMCs were isolated using Ficoll-Histopaque density gradient centrifugation and then cryopreserved in the vapor phase of liquid nitrogen. Purity and quantity of every magnetically sorted T cell population were checked by analytical flow cytometry. Genomic DNA was isolated from each sorted fraction and quantified by UV absorbance on a Nanodrop 2000c. The data originate from a study of shared clonotypes between healthy human individuals (dated by TCRdb to the early 2020s). Study-level background: The cohort comprised two women and three men aged 18 to 49 years. For each donor, CD4 naive and CD4 memory were each given three plates, CD8 naive was given two plates, and CD8 memory was given one plate. Per donor, leukapheresis produced somewhere between about 0.94 and 10 billion PBMCs. The study deeply sequenced blood TCR repertoires of about five healthy adults to estimate repertoire size and the extent of clonotype sharing between individuals. Different laboratories and diverse techniques were used to prepare libraries and sequence TCR repertoires, to increase sequencing depth and limit assay-specific biases. On the study overall, not on this receptor specifically: Rarefaction of sorted-subset datasets indicated incomplete sequencing despite the large sequencing depth. Sampling was limited to blood, and TCR repertoires in tissue likely differ from TCR repertoires in blood. Because the study included a small number of donors, the genetic and exposure-history diversity represented was limited. Based on pairwise subsampling, the degree of clonotype sharing among donors was expected to be affected by sequencing depth. Naive subsets generally had larger estimated clonotype richness than memory subsets. When several donors were compared, the shared fraction of clonotypes was roughly 5% for naive CD4, around 3.5% for naive CD8, 2% to 2.5% for memory CD4, and roughly 0.43% for memory CD8. Compared with non-shared clonotypes, the clonotypes found in all four sorted-subset donors had higher generation probabilities.

Using the deep immunoSEQ assay, multiplex PCR amplified TCR CDR3 regions from genomic DNA. For each cell subset, the extracted genomic DNA was distributed evenly across all wells of several immunoSEQ 96-well plates, and each plate served as one replicate. For sorted subsets, each replicate PCR was loaded with 150 to 250 ng genomic DNA, equivalent to about 33,000 T cell genomes. Purified libraries were quantified with a Qubit 3.0 fluorometer, sized on a Bioanalyzer 2100, and re-quantified with the KAPA Library Quantification kit. A separate single-read 150-cycle Illumina NextSeq 550 flow cell was used to sequence each immunoSEQ 96-well plate. The original pipeline was this. Because the immunoSEQ output included only junctional sequences and no quality scores, the filtering could not be the same as the filtering used for full-length reads. Sequences were annotated with PyIR, a Python wrapper for IgBLAST v1.9, using IMGT germline references to assign V/J genes and CDR3. Reads were filtered out if the reads had weak V/J assignments (E-value above 1e-6), no CDR3, stop codons, out-of-frame junctions, or ambiguous translated residues. V3J clonotypes were defined as sequences sharing an identical inferred V gene, J gene, and CDR3 amino acid sequence. Percentage overlap between repertoires was computed as shared unique clonotypes divided by the size of the smaller repertoire. RTK rarefaction, the Chao1 estimator, and Recon v2.1 estimates of unobserved clonotypes were used to assess repertoire richness. Generation probabilities for all TCRbeta clonotypes obtained by the gDNA method from a handful of donors were computed using OLGA. The immuneACCESS repertoire file appears here via TCRdb, limited to in-frame rearrangements. These files lack a portion of the clones; in checked studies, under half of the deficit traces to unresolved V genes, and the cause of the others is not known. Clonal size and the V and J genes are those of that table, whereas D and trimming came from the DNA. The table for this sample lists about 2 million clones; 85% to 95% of them were counted only once. The ten most abundant clones make up roughly 1.2% of the sample.

This TCR derives from a man between 18 and 35 years old in good health. The sequenced material came from naive CD8+ T cells sorted from blood. The sample's cell subset or site, from its label and the paper: CD45RA+CCR7+.

At the DNA level, the sequence is TGTGCCAGCAGTGCTGGGACACCTTCCTACAATGAGCAGTTCTTC. It translates to CASSAGTPSYNEQFF. Recombination joined TRBV27 with TRBJ2-1; the best D guess is TRBD1, with 6 bases matching. Sequences MNHEY (CDR1) and SMNVEV (CDR2) are obtained from the germline V gene (reference sequence). Spanning cysteine to phenylalanine, the CDR3 consists of 15 amino acids. The only DNA kept is the CDR3, 45 bases in frame from the first base. V is shortened by 5 bases, J by 1 base, and the region joining them spans 12 bases.